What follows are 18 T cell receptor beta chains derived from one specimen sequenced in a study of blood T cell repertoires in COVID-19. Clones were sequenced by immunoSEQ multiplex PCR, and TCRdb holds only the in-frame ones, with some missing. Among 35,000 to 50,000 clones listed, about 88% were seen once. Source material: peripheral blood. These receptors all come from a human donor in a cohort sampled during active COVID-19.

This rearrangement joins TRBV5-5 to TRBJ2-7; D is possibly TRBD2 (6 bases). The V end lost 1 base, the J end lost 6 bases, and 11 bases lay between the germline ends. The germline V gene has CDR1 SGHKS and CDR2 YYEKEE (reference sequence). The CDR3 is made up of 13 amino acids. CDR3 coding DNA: TGTGCCAGCAGCTTGACTAGCCTGGGCGAGCAGTACTTC. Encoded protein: CASSLTSLGEQYF.

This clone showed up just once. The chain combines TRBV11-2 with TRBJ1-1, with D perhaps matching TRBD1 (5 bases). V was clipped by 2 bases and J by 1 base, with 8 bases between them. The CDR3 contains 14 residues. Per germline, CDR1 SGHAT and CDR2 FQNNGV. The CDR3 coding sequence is TGTGCCAGCAGCTTATCTAGGGGGAACACTGAAGCTTTCTTT. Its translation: CASSLSRGNTEAFF.

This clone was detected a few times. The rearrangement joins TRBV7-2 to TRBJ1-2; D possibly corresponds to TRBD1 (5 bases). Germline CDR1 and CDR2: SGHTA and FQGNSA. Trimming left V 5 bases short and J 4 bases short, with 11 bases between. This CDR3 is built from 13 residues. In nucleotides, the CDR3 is TGTGCCAGCAGCACCGGGGGTGGCTATGGCTACACCTTC. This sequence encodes CASSTGGGYGYTF.

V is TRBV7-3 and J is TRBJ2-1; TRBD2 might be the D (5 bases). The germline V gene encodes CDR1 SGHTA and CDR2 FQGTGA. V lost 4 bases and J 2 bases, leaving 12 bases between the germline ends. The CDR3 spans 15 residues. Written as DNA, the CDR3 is TGTGCCAGCAGCTGGGAGAAAACCCCCTACAATGAGCAGTTCTTC. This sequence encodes CASSWEKTPYNEQFF.

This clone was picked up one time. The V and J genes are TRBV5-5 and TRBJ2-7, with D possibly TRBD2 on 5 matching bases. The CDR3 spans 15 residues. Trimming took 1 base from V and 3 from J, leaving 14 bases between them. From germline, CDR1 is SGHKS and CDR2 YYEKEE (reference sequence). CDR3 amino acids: CASSLLGQGGYEQYF. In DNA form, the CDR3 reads TGTGCCAGCAGCTTGTTAGGCCAAGGAGGCTACGAGCAGTACTTC.

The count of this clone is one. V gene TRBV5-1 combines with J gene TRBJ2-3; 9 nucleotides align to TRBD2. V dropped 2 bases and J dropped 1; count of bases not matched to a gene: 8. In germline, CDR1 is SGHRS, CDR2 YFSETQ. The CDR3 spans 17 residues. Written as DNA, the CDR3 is TGCGCCAGCAGCTTCCTCGCGGGGGGGGCGGGCACAGATACGCAGTATTTT. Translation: CASSFLAGGAGTDTQYF.

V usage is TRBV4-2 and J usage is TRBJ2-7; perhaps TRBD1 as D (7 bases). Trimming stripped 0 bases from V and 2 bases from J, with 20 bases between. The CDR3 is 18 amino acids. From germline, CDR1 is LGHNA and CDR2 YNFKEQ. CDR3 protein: CASSQEGGGAGLPYEQYF. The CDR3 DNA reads TGTGCCAGCAGCCAAGAAGGGGGCGGGGCGGGCCTGCCCTACGAGCAGTACTTC.

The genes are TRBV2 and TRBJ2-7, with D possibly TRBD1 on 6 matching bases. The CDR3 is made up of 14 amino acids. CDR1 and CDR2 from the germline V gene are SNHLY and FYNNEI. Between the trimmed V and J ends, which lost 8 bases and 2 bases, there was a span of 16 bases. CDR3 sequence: CASVRSGDAYEQYF. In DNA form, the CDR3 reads TGTGCCAGCGTTCGGTCAGGGGATGCCTACGAGCAGTACTTC.

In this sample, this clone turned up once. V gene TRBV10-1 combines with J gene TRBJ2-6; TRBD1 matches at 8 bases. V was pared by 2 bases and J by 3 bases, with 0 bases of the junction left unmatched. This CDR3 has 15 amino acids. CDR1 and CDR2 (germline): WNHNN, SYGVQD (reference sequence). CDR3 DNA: TGCGCCAGCAGTGAGGGGACAGGTGGGGCCAACGTCCTGACTTTC. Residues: CASSEGTGGANVLTF.

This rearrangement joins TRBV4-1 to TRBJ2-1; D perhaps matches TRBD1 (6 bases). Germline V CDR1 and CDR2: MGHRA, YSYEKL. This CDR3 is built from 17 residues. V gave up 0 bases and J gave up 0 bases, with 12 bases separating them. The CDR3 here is CASSQERDTSSYNEQFF. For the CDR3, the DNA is TGCGCCAGCAGCCAAGAAAGGGACACGAGCTCCTACAATGAGCAGTTCTTC.

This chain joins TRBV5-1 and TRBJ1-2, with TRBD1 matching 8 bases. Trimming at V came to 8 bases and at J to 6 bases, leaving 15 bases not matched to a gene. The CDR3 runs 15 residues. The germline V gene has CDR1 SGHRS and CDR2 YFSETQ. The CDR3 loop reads CASGTDRGGGHGYTF. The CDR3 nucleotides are TGCGCCAGTGGAACAGACAGGGGCGGAGGTCATGGCTACACCTTC.

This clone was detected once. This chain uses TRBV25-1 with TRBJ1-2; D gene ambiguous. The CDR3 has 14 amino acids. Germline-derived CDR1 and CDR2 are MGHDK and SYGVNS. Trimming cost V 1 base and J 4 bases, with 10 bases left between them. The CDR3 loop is CASSELWQVYGYTF. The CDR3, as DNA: TGTGCCAGCAGTGAATTGTGGCAGGTCTATGGCTACACCTTC.

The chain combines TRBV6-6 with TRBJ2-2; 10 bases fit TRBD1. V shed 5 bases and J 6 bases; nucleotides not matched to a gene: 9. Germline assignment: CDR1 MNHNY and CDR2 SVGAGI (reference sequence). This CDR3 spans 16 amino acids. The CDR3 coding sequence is TGTGCCAGCAGTACCCGGGGACAGGGGTTCGCCGGGGAGCTGTTTTTT. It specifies CASSTRGQGFAGELFF.

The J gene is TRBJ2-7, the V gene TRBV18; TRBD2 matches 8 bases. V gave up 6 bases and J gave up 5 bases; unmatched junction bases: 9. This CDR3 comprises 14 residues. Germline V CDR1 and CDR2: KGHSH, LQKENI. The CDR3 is CASSPERGIDEQYF. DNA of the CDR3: TGTGCCAGCTCTCCGGAGCGGGGGATCGACGAGCAGTACTTC.

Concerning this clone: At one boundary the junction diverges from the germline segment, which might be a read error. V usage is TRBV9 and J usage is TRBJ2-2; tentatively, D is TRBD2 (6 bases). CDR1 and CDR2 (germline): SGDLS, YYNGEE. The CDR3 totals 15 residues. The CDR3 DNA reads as TGTGCCAGCAGGGTAGGGACGGGGGACACCGGGGAGCTGTTTTTT. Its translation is CASRVGTGDTGELFF.

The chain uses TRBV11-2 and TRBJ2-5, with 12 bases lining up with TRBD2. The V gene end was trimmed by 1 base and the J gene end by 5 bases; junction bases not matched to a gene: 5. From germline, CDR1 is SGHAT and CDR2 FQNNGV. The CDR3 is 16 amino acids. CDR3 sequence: CASSLGTSGTGETQYF. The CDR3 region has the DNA TGTGCCAGCAGCTTAGGGACTAGCGGGACGGGGGAGACCCAGTACTTC. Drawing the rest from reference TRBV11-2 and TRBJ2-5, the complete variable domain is EAGVAQSPRYKIIEKRQSVAFWCNPISGHATLYWYQQILGQGPKLLIQFQNNGVVDDSQLPKDRFSAERLKGVDSTLKIQPAKLEDSAVYLCASSLGTSGTGETQYFGPGTRLLVL.

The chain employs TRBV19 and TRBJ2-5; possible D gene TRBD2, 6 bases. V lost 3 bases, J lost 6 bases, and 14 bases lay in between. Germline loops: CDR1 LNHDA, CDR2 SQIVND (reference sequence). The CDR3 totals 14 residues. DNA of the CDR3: TGTGCCAGTAGTATTTACGGGGGTGAGAAGACCCAGTACTTC. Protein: CASSIYGGEKTQYF.

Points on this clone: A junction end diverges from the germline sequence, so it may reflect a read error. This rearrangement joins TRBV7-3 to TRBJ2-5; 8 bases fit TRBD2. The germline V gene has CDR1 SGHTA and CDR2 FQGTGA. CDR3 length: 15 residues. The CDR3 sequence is CVSSVAAGGQETQYF. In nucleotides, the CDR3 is TGTGTCAGCAGCGTAGCGGCGGGGGGCCAAGAGACCCAGTACTTC.